The TCR beta chain under discussion was sequenced for a study of blood T cells in healthy people across ages. Study-level results: Diversity estimates drawn from one million T cells were deemed underestimates.

A J-beta primer mix and a sample-barcoded 5' primer were used in a second PCR of roughly 6 to 12 cycles. TCRdb processed the 5' RACE reads anew with MiXCR; each CDR3 protein has one entry. This table has about 1.4 million distinct CDR3 sequences, approximately 59% appearing once. The CDR3 sequence is 17 residues long. Per the germline V gene, CDR1 is SGHRS and CDR2 is YFSETQ. With 0 bases clipped from V and 0 bases from J, the junction kept 3 bases outside the gene matches. Only a few counts were recorded for this clonotype. The antigen remains unidentified. Individuals who donated were healthy Caucasians from Russia aged roughly 6 to 90.

This clonotype was sampled from a man between 18 and 29 years old in good health. Sequenced input: blood. This sequence joins TRBV5-1 and TRBJ2-1; 10 bases fit TRBD2. In nucleotides, the CDR3 is TGCGCCAGCAGCTTGGCTAGCGGGAGAGGCTCCTACAATGAGCAGTTCTTC. Its translation is CASSLASGRGSYNEQFF.